What follows describes a single T cell receptor (beta chain). Its antigen is undetermined. The CDR3 runs 13 residues. Germline V gene data show CDR1 as SQVTM and CDR2 as ANQGSEA. V lost 1 base to trimming and J lost 0 bases, with 5 bases between them. These data are taken from a study of blood T cells in healthy people across ages. Study conclusions and caveats: From one million sequenced T cells, diversity estimates were lower bounds.

Through a sample-barcoded 5' primer and a J-beta primer mix, a second PCR was run for roughly 6 to 11 cycles. TCRdb reprocessed the 5' RACE reads with MiXCR, giving one entry per CDR3 protein. The table has 700,000 or so distinct CDR3 sequences, around a fifth seen once. Caucasian, healthy and from Russia, the donors were aged between roughly 6 and 95. Each sample provided at least 5 micrograms of extracted total RNA. This chain uses TRBV29-1 with TRBJ2-3; the D is unclear. The sequenced sample consisted of blood. This receptor was identified in a man in his 70s in good health. CDR3 DNA sequence: TGCAGCGTTGAAGGGGATAGCACAGATACGCAGTATTTT. Protein sequence: CSVEGDSTDTQYF.